Each of the 5 T cell receptor beta chains below was sequenced from the same sample in a study of response to subunit inactivated influenza vaccine. MiXCR was run by TCRdb on the RT-PCR reads, yielding one entry per CDR3 protein. This table holds roughly 620,000 distinct CDR3 sequences, roughly 12% found once. The sample also formed part of further work on T cells expressing NK-cell markers. From that study: It was by 5'RACE template switching with UMIs that TCR beta cDNA was made.

Material: PBMCs from blood, obtained on the day of vaccination. The receptors were sampled from a man aged 50-60 years who received an inactivated influenza vaccine.

The chain recombines TRBV12-3 or TRBV12-4 with TRBJ2-1, with 8 positions matching TRBD2. Trimming took 6 bases from V and 5 from J; bases not matched to a gene: 12. The CDR3 consists of 16 residues. The CDR3 bases are TGTGCCAGCAGGCCCCTCGGGGGGGCCCTCAACAATGAGCAGTTCTTC. Its protein is CASRPLGGALNNEQFF.

The gene calls are TRBV28 and TRBJ1-2; a possible D gene is TRBD1 (5 bases). This CDR3 is 14 amino acids long. The germline CDR1 and CDR2 sequences are MDHEN and SYDVKM. Trimming took off 3 bases at V and 0 bases at J, with 8 bases between the two ends. The CDR3 nucleotides read TGTGCCAGCAGTTTTCAGGGCGCTAACTATGGCTACACCTTC. Amino acids: CASSFQGANYGYTF.

V usage is TRBV4-2 and J usage is TRBJ2-7; the D call may be TRBD1 or TRBD2 (5 bases each). The CDR3 length is 15 residues. Germline lookup yields CDR1 LGHNA and CDR2 YNFKEQ. V was clipped by 3 bases and J by 2 bases, with 14 bases between them. CDR3 amino acids: CASSQTVRDPYEQYF. As DNA, the CDR3 is TGTGCCAGCAGCCAGACGGTCAGGGACCCCTACGAGCAGTACTTC.

The sample holds a few counts of this clonotype. The chain links TRBV6-5 to TRBJ1-4, with D possibly being TRBD1 (5 bases). Germline V CDR1 and CDR2: MNHEY, SVGAGI. CDR3 length equals 14 residues. The ends were cut back, 0 bases at V and 10 bases at J, with 12 bases in the middle. The CDR3 spells CASSYSTRDVKLFF. CDR3 DNA: TGTGCCAGCAGTTACTCGACCAGGGATGTAAAACTGTTTTTT.

This clonotype has a handful of counts. The rearrangement links TRBV30 to TRBJ2-5; 10 nucleotides align to TRBD2. The trim removed 8 bases at V and 2 bases at J, leaving 8 bases unmatched. Germline V lookup: CDR1 GTSNPN, CDR2 SVGIG (reference sequence). The CDR3 loop spans 14 amino acids. The CDR3 loop is CAHFSSGGQETQYF. The CDR3 DNA reads as TGTGCCCACTTTTCTAGCGGGGGACAAGAGACCCAGTACTTC.